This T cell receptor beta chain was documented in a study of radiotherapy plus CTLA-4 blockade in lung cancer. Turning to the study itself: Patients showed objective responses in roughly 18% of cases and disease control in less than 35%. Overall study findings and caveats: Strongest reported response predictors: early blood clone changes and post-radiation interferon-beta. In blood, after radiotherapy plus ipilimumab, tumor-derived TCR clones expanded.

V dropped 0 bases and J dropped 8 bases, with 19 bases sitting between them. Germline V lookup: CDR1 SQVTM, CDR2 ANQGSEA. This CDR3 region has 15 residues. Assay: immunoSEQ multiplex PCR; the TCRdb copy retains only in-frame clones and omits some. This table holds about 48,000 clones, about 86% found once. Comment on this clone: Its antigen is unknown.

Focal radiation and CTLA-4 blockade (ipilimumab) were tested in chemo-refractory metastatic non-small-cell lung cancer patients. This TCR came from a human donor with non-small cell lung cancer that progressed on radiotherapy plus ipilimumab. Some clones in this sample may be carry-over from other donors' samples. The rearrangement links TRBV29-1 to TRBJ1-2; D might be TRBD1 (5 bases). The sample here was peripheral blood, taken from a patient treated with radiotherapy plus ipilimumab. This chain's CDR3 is CSVEDGGRGKGGYTF. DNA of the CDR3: TGCAGCGTTGAAGATGGGGGGAGGGGAAAGGGAGGCTACACCTTC.